This TCR beta chain is drawn from a study of cytomegalovirus exposure and HLA in healthy donors. Broader study findings: Apparent HLA restriction characterized most CMV-associated TCR beta chains in a later analysis. Beyond CMV serostatus, there was no information to go on about immune exposure.

On this clone itself: Its target is unknown. Other DNA sequences within the sample encode an identical CDR3.

PCR amplification relied on 60 Vbeta primers (plus 13 Jbeta primers). As originally analysed: A follow-up analysis tallied 73 million or so unique TCR beta chains, approximately 11 million shared. The method was immunoSEQ multiplex PCR; TCRdb's version includes in-frame clones alone and lacks a portion of them. The DNA was the basis for D and trimming; V, J and clone size are from that table. Of over 150,000 clones detected, roughly 78% appear once; the ten largest clones hold 1%. The CDR3 has 16 residues. The germline V gene has CDR1 SQVTM and CDR2 ANQGSEA. V dropped 7 bases and J dropped 3; count of bases not matched to a gene: 12.

The source is a woman in her fifties or sixties in good health and CMV-seropositive. Sequencing was carried out using PBMCs. The chain couples TRBV29-1 to TRBJ1-2, with 12 positions matching TRBD1. The DNA for the CDR3 is TGCAGCGCCGGAGGGGACAGGGGGCGAAGTGACTATGGCTACACCTTC. Protein product: CSAGGDRGRSDYGYTF.